One and the same sample provided the 13 T cell receptor beta chains below, sequenced in a study of T cells after yellow fever vaccination. Each CDR3 protein gets one entry after TCRdb re-called the 5' RACE reads with MiXCR. The profile shows some 400,000 distinct CDR3 sequences, approximately 5.7% of them singletons. This specimen was PBMCs, taken 5 days after the yellow fever booster vaccination. Receptors were obtained from a man in his thirties or forties who received the YFV17D yellow fever vaccine.

This clonotype has just a few counts. The chain employs TRBV11-2 and TRBJ2-5, with a weak D call TRBD2 (6 bases). With 5 bases removed from V and 5 bases from J, the gap between germline ends came to 18 bases. Germline V gives CDR1 SGHAT, CDR2 FQNNGV. The CDR3 extends over 15 amino acids. The CDR3 spells CASSRIRARGETQYF. Written as DNA, the CDR3 is TGTGCCAGCAGCCGTATCAGGGCCCGGGGGGAGACCCAGTACTTC.

This clonotype came up many times. This chain connects TRBV29-1 to TRBJ2-7, with 7 bases aligning to TRBD2. Germline trimming cut 6 bases from V and 0 bases from J; bases unmatched to any gene: 2. Looked up from germline, CDR1 is SQVTM and CDR2 is ANQGSEA. The CDR3 sequence is 12 residues long. The CDR3 reads CSVGGSSYEQYF. In DNA form, the CDR3 reads TGCAGCGTCGGGGGGAGCTCCTACGAGCAGTACTTC.

In this sample, this clonotype turned up many times. The chain recombines TRBV6-5 with TRBJ1-5; D is unclear. From germline, CDR1 is MNHEY and CDR2 SVGAGI. The CDR3 is 15 amino acids. The V end lost 6 bases, the J end lost 0 bases, and 12 bases lay between the germline ends. For the CDR3, the DNA is TGTGCCAGCAGAACACGGATCTATAGCAATCAGCCCCAGCATTTT. Its translation: CASRTRIYSNQPQHF.

This clonotype was counted many times. The chain combines TRBV20-1 with TRBJ2-5; D unclear. Per germline, CDR1 DFQATT and CDR2 SNEGSKA (reference sequence). V lost 3 bases and J lost 5, with 19 bases in between. The CDR3 covers 15 residues. The CDR3 here is CSARSWAWGGETQYF. The CDR3 DNA is TGCAGTGCTAGGAGTTGGGCCTGGGGTGGGGAGACCCAGTACTTC.

This chain uses TRBV20-1 with TRBJ2-1; 12 bases are a match to TRBD2. CDR1 and CDR2 from the germline V gene are DFQATT and SNEGSKA (reference sequence). There are 16 residues in the CDR3. V shed 5 bases and J 7 bases; nucleotides not matched to a gene: 12. DNA for the CDR3: TGCAGTGCTTCACAACCGACTAGCGGGAGTCTGAATGAGCAGTTCTTC. Translation gives CSASQPTSGSLNEQFF.

This clonotype was observed many times. This rearrangement joins TRBV29-1 to TRBJ2-7; 7 bases line up with TRBD2. Germline values: CDR1 SQVTM, CDR2 ANQGSEA. With 3 bases clipped from V and 6 bases from J, the junction kept 8 bases outside the gene matches. The CDR3 is 13 amino acids. The DNA of the CDR3 is TGCAGCGTTGAGACTAGCCCGGGTGGCGAGCAGTACTTC. It is translated as CSVETSPGGEQYF.

This CDR3 is CASTAPGGGYGYTF. CDR3 bases: TGTGCCAGCACCGCCCCGGGAGGCGGCTATGGCTACACCTTC. The chain recombines TRBV6-1 with TRBJ1-2; D is undetermined. V was trimmed by 7 bases and J by 4 bases, leaving 16 bases between them. CDR1 and CDR2 from the germline V gene are MNHNS and SASEGT. This CDR3 has 14 amino acids.

The chain employs TRBV20-1 and TRBJ1-2, with D tentatively TRBD1 (6 bases). V was cut by 0 bases and J by 0 bases, with 14 bases left in between. CDR3 length: 16 residues. Germline assignment: CDR1 DFQATT and CDR2 SNEGSKA (reference sequence). The chain's CDR3 is CSARDRGGKANYGYTF. The DNA of the CDR3 is TGCAGTGCTAGAGATAGGGGGGGGAAGGCTAACTATGGCTACACCTTC.

V gene TRBV20-1 combines with J gene TRBJ1-5, with 7 bases that match TRBD1. Per germline, CDR1 DFQATT and CDR2 SNEGSKA (reference sequence). The length of the CDR3 is 13 residues. Unmatched junction bases numbered 1, after V lost 1 base and J lost 4 bases. The CDR3 DNA reads TGCAGTGCTAGAGGGACAGGAAATCAGCCCCAGCATTTT. Protein sequence: CSARGTGNQPQHF.

This clonotype was found many times. V usage is TRBV2 and J usage is TRBJ2-1; D is perhaps TRBD2 (7 bases). Trimming took 6 bases from V and 7 from J, leaving 22 bases between them. The CDR3 has 16 amino acids. The germline V gene has CDR1 SNHLY and CDR2 FYNNEI. In nucleotides, the CDR3 is TGTGCCAGCAGGCGAACGGGGGGCTCAAATTGGAATGAGCAGTTCTTC. It codes for CASRRTGGSNWNEQFF.

The chain has TRBV19 and TRBJ2-3; 8 bases align to TRBD1. This CDR3 comprises 14 residues. CDR1 LNHDA and CDR2 SQIVND come from the germline V gene (reference sequence). V lost 6 bases to trimming and J lost 4 bases; unmatched junction nucleotides: 6. This CDR3 reads CASSLQGDSDTQYF. The CDR3 DNA follows: TGTGCCAGTAGCTTACAGGGGGACTCAGATACGCAGTATTTT.

V gene TRBV7-1 combines with J gene TRBJ2-7; D remains unclear. TRBV7-1 belongs to the ORF category, with a function that is uncertain. There are 22 residues in the CDR3. Trimming stripped 2 bases from V and 2 bases from J, with 34 bases between. CDR3 DNA: TGTGCCAGCAGCTCAATGTATCCCGGGCAAACCGCTCCTCACACCTGGACCTACGAGCAGTACTTC. Translation gives CASSSMYPGQTAPHTWTYEQYF.

The chain carries TRBV25-1 and TRBJ2-7, with D possibly being TRBD2 (5 bases). Germline-derived CDR1 and CDR2 are MGHDK and SYGVNS. V was trimmed by 5 bases and J by 3 bases, leaving 17 bases between them. This CDR3 comprises 15 residues. The CDR3 sequence is CASSQTGILGYEQYF. CDR3 DNA: TGTGCCAGCAGTCAAACCGGGATTTTGGGCTACGAGCAGTACTTC.